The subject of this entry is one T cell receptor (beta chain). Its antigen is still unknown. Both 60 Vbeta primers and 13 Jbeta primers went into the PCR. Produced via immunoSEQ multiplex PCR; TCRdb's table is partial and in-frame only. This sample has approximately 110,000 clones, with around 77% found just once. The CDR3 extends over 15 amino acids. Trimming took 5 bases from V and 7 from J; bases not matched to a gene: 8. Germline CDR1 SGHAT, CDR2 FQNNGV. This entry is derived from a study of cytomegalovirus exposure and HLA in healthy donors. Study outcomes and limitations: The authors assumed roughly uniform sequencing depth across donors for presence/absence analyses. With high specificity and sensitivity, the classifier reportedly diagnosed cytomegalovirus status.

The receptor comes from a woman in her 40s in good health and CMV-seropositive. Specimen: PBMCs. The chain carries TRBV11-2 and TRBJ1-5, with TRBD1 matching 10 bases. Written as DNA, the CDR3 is TGTGCCAGCAGCCCCGGGACAGGGGATCGGCAGCCCCAGCATTTT. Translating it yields CASSPGTGDRQPQHF. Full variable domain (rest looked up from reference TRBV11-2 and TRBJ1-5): EAGVAQSPRYKIIEKRQSVAFWCNPISGHATLYWYQQILGQGPKLLIQFQNNGVVDDSQLPKDRFSAERLKGVDSTLKIQPAKLEDSAVYLCASSPGTGDRQPQHFGDGTRLSIL.